One and the same sample provided the 26 T cell receptor beta chains below, sequenced in a study of PD-L1 blockade in urothelial cancer. Here immunoSEQ multiplex PCR was the method, and the copy in TCRdb shows in-frame clones only, minus some. This table has 58,000 or so clones, around 84% appearing once. The source was PBMCs, collected around atezolizumab (anti-PD-L1) treatment. The receptors come from a man aged 50 to 59 with urothelial cancer.

This clone came up a few times. The chain links TRBV5-1 to TRBJ2-1, with 8 positions matching TRBD2. The V and J ends lost 1 base and 0 bases, in that order; junction bases with no gene match: 0. Germline CDR1 and CDR2: SGHRS and YFSETQ. There are 15 residues in the CDR3. The CDR3 sequence is CASSLTSGSYNEQFF. The CDR3 coding sequence is TGCGCCAGCAGCTTGACTAGCGGCTCCTACAATGAGCAGTTCTTC. The full variable domain, completed using reference TRBV5-1 and TRBJ2-1, is KAGVTQTPRYLIKTRGQQVTLSCSPISGHRSVSWYQQTPGQGLQFLFEYFSETQRNKGNFPGRFSGRQFSNSRSEMNVSTLELGDSALYLCASSLTSGSYNEQFFGPGTRLTVL.

This chain joins TRBV28 and TRBJ1-2; 12 positions match TRBD1. J lost 4 bases, V lost 4 bases, and 13 bases had no gene match. In germline, CDR1 is MDHEN, CDR2 SYDVKM. This CDR3 contains 18 residues. As DNA, the CDR3 is TGTGCCAGCAGTTCGTACCGGGACAGGGGGCGCGGTTCCTATGGCTACACCTTC. Its protein is CASSSYRDRGRGSYGYTF.

The chain links TRBV7-8 to TRBJ2-7; 9 bases align to TRBD1. The CDR3 totals 14 residues. In germline, CDR1 is SGHVS, CDR2 FQNEAQ. V shed 7 bases, J shed 5 bases, and the junction held 9 bases outside the gene matches. The CDR3 region has the DNA TGTGCCAGCAACCCAGGGACAGGGATGAACGAGCAGTACTTC. Amino acid sequence: CASNPGTGMNEQYF.

The chain joins TRBV10-3 to TRBJ1-2, with TRBD1 as a possible D gene (5 bases). V was shortened by 11 bases and J by 0 bases, with 16 bases between the two germline ends. The CDR3 spans 14 residues. CDR1 ENHRY and CDR2 SYGVKD come from the germline V gene. CDR3 in DNA: TGTGCCGCCGGGGGGACCGTCTCTAACTATGGCTACACCTTC. Translation gives CAAGGTVSNYGYTF.

The chain employs TRBV27 and TRBJ1-4; 9 bases are a match to TRBD1. Germline V CDR1 and CDR2: MNHEY, SMNVEV (reference sequence). V trimming: 6 bases; J trimming: 8 bases; junction bases outside the gene matches: 4. CDR3 length: 13 amino acids. DNA for the CDR3: TGTGCCAGCAGGGACAGGGGCCCCGAAAAACTGTTTTTT. Protein sequence: CASRDRGPEKLFF.

The chain couples TRBV7-9 to TRBJ2-7; no reliable D call. The V end was cut by 4 bases, the J end by 2 bases, with 12 bases between. Germline assignment: CDR1 SEHNR and CDR2 FQNEAQ (reference sequence). The CDR3 covers 14 residues. This chain's CDR3 is CASSYSGLAYEQYF. The CDR3 DNA reads as TGTGCCAGCAGCTACAGTGGCCTCGCCTACGAGCAGTACTTC.

The chain is built from TRBV30 and TRBJ2-5, with 8 nucleotides matching TRBD2. Gene TRBJ2-7 matches the end of the DNA better, so the J call may be wrong. This CDR3 region has 13 residues. Germline CDR1 and CDR2: GTSNPN and SVGIG (reference sequence). For the CDR3, the DNA is TGTGCCTGGAGTAACCCGAGCGGGGGCGAGCAGTACTTC. This translates into CAWSNPSGGEQYF.

This clone was observed a few times. The chain employs TRBV19 and TRBJ1-4; D gene ambiguous. The V and J ends lost 3 bases and 8 bases respectively, with 13 bases between them. The germline CDR1 and CDR2 sequences are LNHDA and SQIVND (reference sequence). The CDR3 spans 14 residues. CDR3 nucleotide sequence: TGTGCCAGTAGTATTACTGATACGAGGGAAAAACTGTTTTTT. Translating it yields CASSITDTREKLFF.

The chain uses TRBV6-5 and TRBJ2-5; 9 nucleotides match TRBD2. The germline V gene encodes CDR1 MNHEY and CDR2 SVGAGI. The CDR3 is 16 residues long. The ends lost 0 bases at V and 2 bases at J; junction bases unmatched: 4. This chain's CDR3 is CASSYSKTSGQETQYF. The CDR3 region has the DNA TGTGCCAGCAGTTACTCGAAGACTAGCGGACAAGAGACCCAGTACTTC.

This clone was observed once. V and J are TRBV28 and TRBJ2-7, with 12 positions matching TRBD2. This CDR3 is built from 19 residues. With 5 bases clipped from V and 0 bases from J, the junction kept 14 bases outside the gene matches. Germline V gene sequence: CDR1 MDHEN, CDR2 SYDVKM. The CDR3 region has the DNA TGTGCCAGCAGTCCATGGGCGGGGACTAGCGGGCCGACCTCCTACGAGCAGTACTTC. Its protein product is CASSPWAGTSGPTSYEQYF.

This chain uses TRBV5-4 with TRBJ1-2, with a possible D match to TRBD1 (6 bases). V lost 0 bases, J lost 4 bases, and 16 bases lay in between. The CDR3 loop spans 16 amino acids. Germline V gene sequence: CDR1 SGHNT, CDR2 YYREEE (reference sequence). The CDR3 sequence is CASSLGGTGGAYGYTF. The CDR3 coding sequence is TGTGCCAGCAGCTTGGGCGGGACGGGGGGCGCCTATGGCTACACCTTC.

The gene calls are TRBV20-1 and TRBJ2-1, with D unresolved. Germline CDR1 DFQATT, CDR2 SNEGSKA (reference sequence). V was clipped by 8 bases and J by 6 bases, with 8 bases between them. This CDR3 contains 10 residues. The CDR3 sequence: CSLYSNEQFF. For the CDR3, the DNA is TGCAGTCTTTATAGCAATGAGCAGTTCTTC.

This chain uses TRBV6-1 with TRBJ2-2; 8 bases align to TRBD1. This CDR3 is built from 18 residues. V lost 2 bases to trimming and J lost 5 bases; unmatched junction nucleotides: 13. Looked up from germline, CDR1 is MNHNS and CDR2 is SASEGT. CDR3 sequence: CASSENPDRAKLTGELFF. The CDR3 nucleotides are TGTGCCAGCAGTGAAAACCCGGACAGGGCGAAATTGACCGGGGAGCTGTTTTTT.

The gene calls are TRBV5-1 and TRBJ1-5, with D tentatively TRBD1 (6 bases). This CDR3 region has 16 residues. Germline V gene data show CDR1 as SGHRS and CDR2 as YFSETQ. V dropped 4 bases and J dropped 0 bases, with 14 bases sitting between them. The CDR3 bases are TGCGCCAGCAGCGGCACAGGGAGAAGTAGCAATCAGCCCCAGCATTTT. Encoded protein: CASSGTGRSSNQPQHF. The complete variable domain, with remaining parts taken from reference TRBV5-1 and TRBJ1-5, reads KAGVTQTPRYLIKTRGQQVTLSCSPISGHRSVSWYQQTPGQGLQFLFEYFSETQRNKGNFPGRFSGRQFSNSRSEMNVSTLELGDSALYLCASSGTGRSSNQPQHFGDGTRLSIL.

The chain is built from TRBV6-4 and TRBJ2-3; TRBD2 is a possible D gene (6 bases). Trimming shortened V by 4 bases and J by 3 bases, and 11 bases separated the two germline ends. The CDR3 has 14 residues. CDR1 is MRHNA, CDR2 SNTAGT, per germline. DNA of the CDR3: TGTGCCAGCAGTGTGGGAGGAGGGACAGATACGCAGTATTTT. Its protein is CASSVGGGTDTQYF.

The chain recombines TRBV6-1 with TRBJ1-5; D is undetermined. The CDR3 has 16 amino acids. Germline CDR1 and CDR2: MNHNS and SASEGT. V was cut by 4 bases and J by 3 bases, with 16 bases left in between. DNA for the CDR3: TGTGCCAGCAGTGTCCCCCAAGGCAGGATCAATCAGCCCCAGCATTTT. It translates to CASSVPQGRINQPQHF.

In its sample, this clone was seen once. The CDR3 nucleotides are TGCGCCAGCAGCTTGACCGGGACAGGTCTCTACGAGCAGTACTTC. Its protein product is CASSLTGTGLYEQYF. The chain has TRBV5-1 and TRBJ2-7, with 8 bases fitting TRBD1. Germline CDR1 reads SGHRS; CDR2 reads YFSETQ. This CDR3 is 15 amino acids long. With 1 base clipped from V and 3 bases from J, the junction kept 6 bases outside the gene matches.

This clone has just one count. The chain combines TRBV19 with TRBJ2-5, with TRBD2 identical over 7 bases. Germline V gene lookup returns CDR1 LNHDA and CDR2 SQIVND (reference sequence). This CDR3 comprises 17 residues. With 2 bases clipped from V and 4 bases from J, the junction kept 13 bases outside the gene matches. This chain's CDR3 is CASSIKMTGGWRETQYF. CDR3 coding DNA: TGTGCCAGTAGTATAAAGATGACGGGAGGATGGAGAGAGACCCAGTACTTC.

V is TRBV5-4 and J is TRBJ2-2; 10 bases are a match to TRBD2. The CDR3 consists of 16 residues. Per the germline V gene, CDR1 is SGHNT and CDR2 is YYREEE (reference sequence). The J segment lost 2 bases and the V segment lost 5 bases, leaving 6 bases of the junction unmatched. DNA of the CDR3: TGTGCCAGCAGAGAGCGACTAGCGGGCAACACCGGGGAGCTGTTTTTT. Protein sequence: CASRERLAGNTGELFF.

The chain combines TRBV14 with TRBJ2-1; 11 nucleotides line up with TRBD2. V shed 4 bases and J 6 bases; nucleotides not matched to a gene: 8. There are 16 residues in the CDR3. Germline V CDR1 and CDR2: SGHDN, FVKESK. For the CDR3, the DNA is TGTGCCAGCAGCCCTCTTAGCGGGAGGGCCCTCAATGAGCAGTTCTTC. Translating gives CASSPLSGRALNEQFF.

The V and J genes are TRBV30 and TRBJ1-3; D gene uncertain. The CDR3 spans 16 residues. Germline V gene lookup returns CDR1 GTSNPN and CDR2 SVGIG (reference sequence). V dropped 1 base and J dropped 0 bases, with 13 bases sitting between them. The DNA for the CDR3 is TGTGCCTGGAGTGCACCGGCATACTACTCTGGAAACACCATATATTTT. Protein sequence: CAWSAPAYYSGNTIYF. The full variable domain, its missing parts supplied by reference TRBV30 and TRBJ1-3, is SQTIHQWPATLVQPVGSPLSLECTVEGTSNPNLYWYRQAAGRGLQLLFYSVGIGQISSEVPQNLSASRPQDRQFILSSKKLLLSDSGFYLCAWSAPAYYSGNTIYFGEGSWLTVV.

The V gene is TRBV15, the J gene TRBJ1-5; 11 nucleotides line up with TRBD1. Germline V gene data show CDR1 as LNHNV and CDR2 as YYDKDF (reference sequence). This CDR3 spans 16 amino acids. The J segment lost 7 bases and the V segment lost 3 bases, leaving 8 bases of the junction unmatched. The CDR3 region has the DNA TGTGCCACCAGCAGTCTCGGGACAGGGGGAGGCCAGCCCCAGCATTTT. Its translation is CATSSLGTGGGQPQHF.

CDR3 region: CATRDRNTEAFF. The CDR3 region has the DNA TGTGCCACCCGGGACAGAAACACTGAAGCTTTCTTT. The J gene is TRBJ1-1, the V gene TRBV6-6; 7 bases map to TRBD1. J gave up 2 bases and V 10 bases, and 4 bases lay outside the gene matches. The CDR3 sequence is 12 residues long. The germline gives CDR1 MNHNY, CDR2 SVGAGI (reference sequence).

The CDR3 is CASSAQAGYGYTF. DNA of the CDR3: TGTGCCAGCAGTGCCCAGGCGGGCTATGGCTACACCTTC. This rearrangement joins TRBV7-9 to TRBJ1-2; no clear D. The V end lost 6 bases, the J end lost 4 bases, and 12 bases lay between the germline ends. The CDR3 covers 13 residues. Per the germline V gene, CDR1 is SEHNR and CDR2 is FQNEAQ (reference sequence). The complete variable domain, with remaining parts taken from reference TRBV7-9 and TRBJ1-2, reads DTGVSQNPRHKITKRGQNVTFRCDPISEHNRLYWYRQTLGQGPEFLTYFQNEAQLEKSRLLSDRFSAERPKGSFSTLEIQRTEQGDSAMYLCASSAQAGYGYTFGSGTRLTVV.

This chain connects TRBV9 to TRBJ2-1; 9 bases match TRBD2. Germline V gene sequence: CDR1 SGDLS, CDR2 YYNGEE. With V trimmed by 0 bases and J by 13 bases, 14 bases remained unmatched. The CDR3 sequence is 16 residues long. The CDR3 DNA follows: TGTGCCAGCAGCGTAGGGATCGGGACTAGCTCGGGCATCCAGTTCTTC. Translating gives CASSVGIGTSSGIQFF. Complete variable domain (other parts from reference TRBV9 and TRBJ2-1): DSGVTQTPKHLITATGQRVTLRCSPRSGDLSVYWYQQSLDQGLQFLIQYYNGEERAKGNILERFSAQQFPDLHSELNLSSLELGDSALYFCASSVGIGTSSGIQFFGPGTRLTVL.

The chain joins TRBV6-5 to TRBJ1-3; tentative D call: TRBD1 (5 bases). CDR1 and CDR2 from the germline V gene are MNHEY and SVGAGI. The CDR3 extends over 15 amino acids. Between the trimmed V and J ends, which lost 2 bases and 3 bases, there was a span of 11 bases. CDR3 coding DNA: TGTGCCAGCAGTTACGCGCAGGGAGGTGGAAACACCATATATTTT. Protein sequence: CASSYAQGGGNTIYF.